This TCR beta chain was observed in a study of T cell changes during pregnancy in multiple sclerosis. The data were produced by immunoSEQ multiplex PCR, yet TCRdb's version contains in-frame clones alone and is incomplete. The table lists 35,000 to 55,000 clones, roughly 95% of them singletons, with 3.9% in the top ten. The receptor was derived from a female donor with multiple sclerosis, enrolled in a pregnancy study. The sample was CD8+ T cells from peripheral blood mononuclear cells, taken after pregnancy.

CDR3 amino acids: CASSQGLAGVNEQFF. Here the CDR3 DNA reads TGCGCCAGCAGCCAAGGACTAGCGGGGGTGAATGAGCAGTTCTTC. This sequence joins TRBV4-1 and TRBJ2-1; 12 bases line up with TRBD2. The CDR3 loop spans 15 amino acids. J lost 7 bases, V lost 1 base, and 2 bases had no gene match. Germline V gene lookup returns CDR1 MGHRA and CDR2 YSYEKL.